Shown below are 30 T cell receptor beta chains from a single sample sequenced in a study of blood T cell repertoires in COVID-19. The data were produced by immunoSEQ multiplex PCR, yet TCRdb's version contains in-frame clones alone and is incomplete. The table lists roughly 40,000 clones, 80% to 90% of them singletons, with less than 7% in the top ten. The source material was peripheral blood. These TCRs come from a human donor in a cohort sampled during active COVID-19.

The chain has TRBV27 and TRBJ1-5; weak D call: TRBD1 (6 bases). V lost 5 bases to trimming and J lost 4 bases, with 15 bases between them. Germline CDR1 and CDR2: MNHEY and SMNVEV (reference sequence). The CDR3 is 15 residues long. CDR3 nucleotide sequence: TGTGCCAGCAGTCCAATACACCAGGGGAATCAGCCCCAGCATTTT. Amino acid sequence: CASSPIHQGNQPQHF.

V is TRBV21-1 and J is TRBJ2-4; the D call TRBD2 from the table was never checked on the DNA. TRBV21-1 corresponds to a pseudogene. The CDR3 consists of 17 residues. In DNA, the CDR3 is TGTGCCAGCAGCAAAATAGGAGTTCGCCTAGCCAAAAACATTCAGTACTTC. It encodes CASSKIGVRLAKNIQYF.

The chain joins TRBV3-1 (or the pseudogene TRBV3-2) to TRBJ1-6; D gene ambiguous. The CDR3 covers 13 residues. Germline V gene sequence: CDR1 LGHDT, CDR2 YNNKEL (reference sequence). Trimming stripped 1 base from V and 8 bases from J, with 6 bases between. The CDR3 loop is CASSQGLDSPLHF. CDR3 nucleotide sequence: TGTGCCAGCAGCCAAGGACTCGATTCACCCCTCCACTTT.

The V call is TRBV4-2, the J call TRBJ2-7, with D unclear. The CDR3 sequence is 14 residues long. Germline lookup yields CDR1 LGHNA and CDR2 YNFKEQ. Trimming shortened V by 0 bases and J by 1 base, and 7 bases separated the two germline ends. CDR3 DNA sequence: TGTGCCAGCAGCCAAGAAGAGGTTTCCTACGAGCAGTACTTC. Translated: CASSQEEVSYEQYF.

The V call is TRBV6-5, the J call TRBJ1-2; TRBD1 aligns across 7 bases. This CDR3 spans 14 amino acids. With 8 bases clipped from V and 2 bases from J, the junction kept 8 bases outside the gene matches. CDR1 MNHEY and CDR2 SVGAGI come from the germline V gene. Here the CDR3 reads CASGRDRENYGYTF. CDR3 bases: TGTGCCAGCGGGCGGGACAGAGAAAACTATGGCTACACCTTC.

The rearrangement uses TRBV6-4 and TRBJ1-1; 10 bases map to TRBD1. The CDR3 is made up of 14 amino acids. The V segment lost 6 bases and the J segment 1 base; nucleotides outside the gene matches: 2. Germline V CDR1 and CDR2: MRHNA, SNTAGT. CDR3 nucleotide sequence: TGTGCCAGCAGGGGACAGGGGCAGAACACTGAAGCTTTCTTT. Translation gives CASRGQGQNTEAFF.

CDR3 in amino acids: CASSGGPSPVEKLFF. The CDR3 DNA is TGTGCCAGCAGCGGGGGGCCCTCCCCCGTTGAAAAACTGTTTTTT. The genes are TRBV9 and TRBJ1-4, with D perhaps matching TRBD1 (6 bases). V was trimmed by 3 bases and J by 7 bases, leaving 16 bases between them. In germline, CDR1 is SGDLS, CDR2 YYNGEE. This CDR3 comprises 15 residues.

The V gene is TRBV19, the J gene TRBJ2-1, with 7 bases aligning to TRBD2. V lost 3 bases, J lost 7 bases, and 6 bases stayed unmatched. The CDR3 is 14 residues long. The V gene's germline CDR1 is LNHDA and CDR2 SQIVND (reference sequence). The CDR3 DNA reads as TGTGCCAGTAGTATGGGGGGGACCCCTAATGAGCAGTTCTTC. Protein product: CASSMGGTPNEQFF. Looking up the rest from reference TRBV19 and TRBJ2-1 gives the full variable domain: DGGITQSPKYLFRKEGQNVTLSCEQNLNHDAMYWYRQDPGQGLRLIYYSQIVNDFQKGDIAEGYSVSREKKESFPLTVTSAQKNPTAFYLCASSMGGTPNEQFFGPGTRLTVL.

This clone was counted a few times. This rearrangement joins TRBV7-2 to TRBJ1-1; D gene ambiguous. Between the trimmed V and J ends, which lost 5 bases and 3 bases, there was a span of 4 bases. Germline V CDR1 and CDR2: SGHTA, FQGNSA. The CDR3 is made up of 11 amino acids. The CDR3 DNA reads TGTGCCAGCAGCACTTACACTGAAGCTTTCTTT. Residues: CASSTYTEAFF.

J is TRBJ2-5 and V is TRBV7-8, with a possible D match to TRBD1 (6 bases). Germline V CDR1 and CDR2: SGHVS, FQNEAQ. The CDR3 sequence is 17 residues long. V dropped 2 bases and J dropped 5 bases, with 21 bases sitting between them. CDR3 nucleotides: TGTGCCAGCAGCTTACCTCGACAGGCCGGATGGATTGAGACCCAGTACTTC. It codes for CASSLPRQAGWIETQYF.

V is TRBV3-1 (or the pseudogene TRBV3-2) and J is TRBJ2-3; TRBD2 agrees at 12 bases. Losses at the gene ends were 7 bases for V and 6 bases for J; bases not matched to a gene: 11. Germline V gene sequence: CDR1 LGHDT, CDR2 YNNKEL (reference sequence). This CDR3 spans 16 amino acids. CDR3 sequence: CASTLTSGRVYDTQYF. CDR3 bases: TGTGCCAGCACCCTGACTAGCGGGAGAGTGTACGATACGCAGTATTTT.

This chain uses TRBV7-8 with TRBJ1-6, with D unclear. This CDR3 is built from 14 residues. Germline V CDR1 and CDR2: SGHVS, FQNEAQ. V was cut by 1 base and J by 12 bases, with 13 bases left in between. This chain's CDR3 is CASSLGGFWEPLHF. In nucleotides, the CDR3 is TGTGCCAGCAGCTTAGGAGGGTTCTGGGAACCCCTCCACTTT.

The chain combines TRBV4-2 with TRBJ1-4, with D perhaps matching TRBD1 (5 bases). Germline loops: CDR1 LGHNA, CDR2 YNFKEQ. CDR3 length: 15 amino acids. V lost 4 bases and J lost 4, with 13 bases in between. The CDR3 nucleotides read TGTGCCAGCAGCCCGACCGTAGACAGTAATGAAAAACTGTTTTTT. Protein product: CASSPTVDSNEKLFF.

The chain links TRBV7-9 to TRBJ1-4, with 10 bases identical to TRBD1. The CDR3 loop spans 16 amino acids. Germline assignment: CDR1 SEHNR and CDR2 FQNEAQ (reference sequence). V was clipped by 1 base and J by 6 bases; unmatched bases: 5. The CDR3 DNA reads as TGTGCCAGCAGCTTAGGTCCGACAGGGGGCTATGAAAAACTGTTTTTT. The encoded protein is CASSLGPTGGYEKLFF.

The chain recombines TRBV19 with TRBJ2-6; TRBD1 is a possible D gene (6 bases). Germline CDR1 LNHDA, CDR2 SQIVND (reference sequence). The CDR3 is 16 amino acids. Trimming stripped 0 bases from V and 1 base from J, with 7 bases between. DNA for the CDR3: TGTGCCAGTAGTATAGATGGGACATCTGGGGCCAACGTCCTGACTTTC. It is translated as CASSIDGTSGANVLTF.

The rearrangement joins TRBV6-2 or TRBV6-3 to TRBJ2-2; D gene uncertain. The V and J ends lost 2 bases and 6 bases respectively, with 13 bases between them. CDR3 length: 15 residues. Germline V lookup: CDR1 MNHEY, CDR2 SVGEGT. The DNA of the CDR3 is TGTGCCAGCAGTTACCCATTTAACACCCCCGGGGAGCTGTTTTTT. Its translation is CASSYPFNTPGELFF.

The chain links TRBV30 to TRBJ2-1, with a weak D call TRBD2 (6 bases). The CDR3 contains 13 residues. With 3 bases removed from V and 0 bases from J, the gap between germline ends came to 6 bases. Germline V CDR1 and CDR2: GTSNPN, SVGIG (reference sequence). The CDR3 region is CAWSGSSYNEQFF. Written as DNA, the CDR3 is TGTGCCTGGAGCGGGAGCTCCTACAATGAGCAGTTCTTC.

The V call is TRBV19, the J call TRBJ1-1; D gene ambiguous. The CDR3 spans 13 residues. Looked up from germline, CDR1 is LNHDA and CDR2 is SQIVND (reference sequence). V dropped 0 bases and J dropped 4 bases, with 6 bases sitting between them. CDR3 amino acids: CASSIDGLTEAFF. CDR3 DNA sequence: TGTGCCAGTAGTATAGATGGCCTCACTGAAGCTTTCTTT.

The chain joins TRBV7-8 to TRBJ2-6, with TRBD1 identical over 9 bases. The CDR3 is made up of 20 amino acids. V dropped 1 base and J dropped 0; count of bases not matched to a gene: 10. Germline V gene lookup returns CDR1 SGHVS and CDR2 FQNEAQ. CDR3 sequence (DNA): TGTGCCAGCAGCTTAGAGAGTCTCGGGACAGGGTTCTCTGGGGCCAACGTCCTGACTTTC. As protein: CASSLESLGTGFSGANVLTF.

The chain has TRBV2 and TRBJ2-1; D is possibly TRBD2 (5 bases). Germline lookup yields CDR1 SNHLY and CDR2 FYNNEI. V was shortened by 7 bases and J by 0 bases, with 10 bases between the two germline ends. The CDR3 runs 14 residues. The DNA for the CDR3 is TGTGCCAGCACCCGGGAAGCCTCCTACAATGAGCAGTTCTTC. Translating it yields CASTREASYNEQFF.

The CDR3, as DNA: TGTGCCAGCTCCGGGACACCGTCCCACGAGCAGTACTTC. It codes for CASSGTPSHEQYF. V and J are TRBV7-9 and TRBJ2-7; D might be TRBD1 (6 bases). V lost 8 bases, J lost 5 bases, and 16 bases lay in between. There are 13 residues in the CDR3. Looked up from germline, CDR1 is SEHNR and CDR2 is FQNEAQ (reference sequence).

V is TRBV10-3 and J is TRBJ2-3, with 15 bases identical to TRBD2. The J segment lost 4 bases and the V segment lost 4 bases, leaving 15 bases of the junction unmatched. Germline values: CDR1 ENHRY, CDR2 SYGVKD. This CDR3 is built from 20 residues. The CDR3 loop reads CAISASPGLAGGERADTQYF. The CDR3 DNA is TGTGCCATCAGTGCATCCCCAGGACTAGCGGGGGGGGAGAGGGCAGATACGCAGTATTTT.

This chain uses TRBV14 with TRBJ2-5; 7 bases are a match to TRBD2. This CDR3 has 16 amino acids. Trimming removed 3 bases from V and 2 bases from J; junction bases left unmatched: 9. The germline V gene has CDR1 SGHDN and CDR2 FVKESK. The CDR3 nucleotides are TGTGCCAGCAGCCACCTAGGGGCTAGCGGACAAGAGACCCAGTACTTC. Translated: CASSHLGASGQETQYF.

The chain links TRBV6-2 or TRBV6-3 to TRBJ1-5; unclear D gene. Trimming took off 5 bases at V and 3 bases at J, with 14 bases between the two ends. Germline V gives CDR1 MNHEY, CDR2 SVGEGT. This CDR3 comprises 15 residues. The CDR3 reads CASSPPGDVNQPQHF. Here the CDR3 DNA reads TGTGCCAGCAGTCCCCCGGGTGATGTCAATCAGCCCCAGCATTTT.

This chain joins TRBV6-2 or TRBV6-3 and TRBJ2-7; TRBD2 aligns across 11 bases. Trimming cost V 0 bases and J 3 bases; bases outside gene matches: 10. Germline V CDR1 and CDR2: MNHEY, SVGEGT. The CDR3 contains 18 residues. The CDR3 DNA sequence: TGTGCCAGCAGTTACTCTGGGGGAGGACTAGCGGGCCGCTACGAGCAGTACTTC. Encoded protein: CASSYSGGGLAGRYEQYF.

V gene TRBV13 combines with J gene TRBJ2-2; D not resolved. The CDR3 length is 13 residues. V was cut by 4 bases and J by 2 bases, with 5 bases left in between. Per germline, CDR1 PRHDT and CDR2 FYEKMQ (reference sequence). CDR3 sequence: CASSYYNTGELFF. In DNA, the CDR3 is TGTGCCAGCAGCTATTATAACACCGGGGAGCTGTTTTTT.

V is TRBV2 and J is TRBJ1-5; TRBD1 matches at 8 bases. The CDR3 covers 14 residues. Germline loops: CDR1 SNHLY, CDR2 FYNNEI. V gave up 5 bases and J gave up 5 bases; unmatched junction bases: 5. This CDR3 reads CASSPDRVHQPQHF. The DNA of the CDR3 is TGTGCCAGCAGTCCGGACAGGGTGCATCAGCCCCAGCATTTT.

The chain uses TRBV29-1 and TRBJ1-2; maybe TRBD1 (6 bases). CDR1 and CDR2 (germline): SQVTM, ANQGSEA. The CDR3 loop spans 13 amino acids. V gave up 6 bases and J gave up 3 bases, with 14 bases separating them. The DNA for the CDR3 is TGCAGCGTCTCACCAGGGGTTCACTATGGCTACACCTTC. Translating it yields CSVSPGVHYGYTF.

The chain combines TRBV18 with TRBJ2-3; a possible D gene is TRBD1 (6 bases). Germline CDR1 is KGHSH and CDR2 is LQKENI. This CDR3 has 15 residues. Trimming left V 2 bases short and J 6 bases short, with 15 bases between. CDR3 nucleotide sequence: TGTGCCAGCTCACCAGATACAGGGTTGTGGGATACGCAGTATTTT. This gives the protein CASSPDTGLWDTQYF.

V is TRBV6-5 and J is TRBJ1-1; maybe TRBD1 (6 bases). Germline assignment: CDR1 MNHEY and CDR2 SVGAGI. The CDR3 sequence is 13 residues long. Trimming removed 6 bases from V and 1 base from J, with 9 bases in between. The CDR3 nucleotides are TGTGCCAGCAGATCACAGGGGAACACTGAAGCTTTCTTT. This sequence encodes CASRSQGNTEAFF.